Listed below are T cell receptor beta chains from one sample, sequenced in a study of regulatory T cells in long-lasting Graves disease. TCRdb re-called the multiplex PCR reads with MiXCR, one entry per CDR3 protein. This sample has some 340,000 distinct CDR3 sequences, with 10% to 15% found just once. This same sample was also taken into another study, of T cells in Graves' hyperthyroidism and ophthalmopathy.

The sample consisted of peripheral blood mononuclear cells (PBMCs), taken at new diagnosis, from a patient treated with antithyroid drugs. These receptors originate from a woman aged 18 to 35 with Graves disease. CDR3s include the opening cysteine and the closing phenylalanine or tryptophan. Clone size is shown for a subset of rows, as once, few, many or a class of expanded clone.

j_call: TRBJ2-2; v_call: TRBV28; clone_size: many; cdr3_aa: CATLTRTENTGELFF
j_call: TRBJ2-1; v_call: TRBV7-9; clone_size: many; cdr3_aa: CASSLGTGVDNEQFF
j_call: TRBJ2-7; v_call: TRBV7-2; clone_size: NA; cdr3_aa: CASSLVQTYEQYF
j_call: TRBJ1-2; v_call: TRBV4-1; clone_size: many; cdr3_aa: CASSQDVRVYGYTF
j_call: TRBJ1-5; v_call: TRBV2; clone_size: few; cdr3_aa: CASSVGFSQPQHF
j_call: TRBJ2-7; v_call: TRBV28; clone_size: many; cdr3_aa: CASSLSGGGYEQYF
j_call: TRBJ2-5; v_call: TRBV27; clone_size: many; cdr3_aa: CASSFKGGRQETQYF
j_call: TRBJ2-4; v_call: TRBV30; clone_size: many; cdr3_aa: CAWGTPGHPAKNIQYF
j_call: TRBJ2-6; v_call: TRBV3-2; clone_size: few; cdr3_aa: CASSQDRDWAGANVLTF
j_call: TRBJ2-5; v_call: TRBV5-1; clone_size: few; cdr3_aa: CASSPSGQKGTQYF
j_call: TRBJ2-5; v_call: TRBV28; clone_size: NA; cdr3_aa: CASSSVGIYQETQYF
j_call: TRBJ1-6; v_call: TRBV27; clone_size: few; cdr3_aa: CASARGTGGYNSPLHF
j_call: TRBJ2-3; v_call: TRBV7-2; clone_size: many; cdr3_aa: CASSLGRQVQSPTDTQYF
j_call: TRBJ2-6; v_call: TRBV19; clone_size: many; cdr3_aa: CASSSERLAAGANVLTF
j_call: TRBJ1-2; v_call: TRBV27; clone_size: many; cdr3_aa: CASRQGVNYGYTF
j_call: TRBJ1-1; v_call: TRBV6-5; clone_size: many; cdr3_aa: CASSSRDSVLNTEAFF
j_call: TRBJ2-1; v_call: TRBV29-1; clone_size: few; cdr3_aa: CSVVGPFGFYNEQFF
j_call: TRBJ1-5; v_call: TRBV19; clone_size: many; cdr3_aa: CASSMGRGNQPQHF
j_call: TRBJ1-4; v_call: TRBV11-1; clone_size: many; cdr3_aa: CASTNSGTGDEKLFF
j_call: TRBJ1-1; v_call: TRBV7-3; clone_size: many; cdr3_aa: CASSLDHNTEAFF
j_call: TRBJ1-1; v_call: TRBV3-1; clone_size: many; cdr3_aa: CASSPPPNTEAFF
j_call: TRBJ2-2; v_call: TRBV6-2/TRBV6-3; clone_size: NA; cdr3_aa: CASSRSGTGGIGDTGELFF
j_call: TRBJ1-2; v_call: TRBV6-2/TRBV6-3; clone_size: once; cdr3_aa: CASNPQKATTVLLFGYTF
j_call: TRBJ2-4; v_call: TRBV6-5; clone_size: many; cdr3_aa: CASSYSVRGRDIQYF
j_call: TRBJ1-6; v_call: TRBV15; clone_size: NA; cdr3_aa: CATSKIVFDREFNSPLHF
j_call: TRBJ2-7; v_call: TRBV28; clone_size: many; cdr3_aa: CAIGQGTYEQYF
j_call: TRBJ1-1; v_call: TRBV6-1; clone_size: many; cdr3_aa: CASNPQQVNTEAFF
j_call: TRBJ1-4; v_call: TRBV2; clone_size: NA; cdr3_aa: CASSLQGGGNEKLFF
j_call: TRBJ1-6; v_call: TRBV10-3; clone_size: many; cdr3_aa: CAISESAGLTGNSPLHF
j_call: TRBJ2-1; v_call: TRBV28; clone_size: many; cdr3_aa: CASRAGGLRGYNEQFF
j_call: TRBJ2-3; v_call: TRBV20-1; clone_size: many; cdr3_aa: CSAREVGTSTDTQYF
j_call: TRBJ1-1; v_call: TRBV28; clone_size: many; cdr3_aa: CASLTVNTEAFF
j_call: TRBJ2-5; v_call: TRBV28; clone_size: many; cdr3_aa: CASSLGQAETQYF
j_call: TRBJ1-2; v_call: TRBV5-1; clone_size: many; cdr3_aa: CASSLPGGGEDYGYTF
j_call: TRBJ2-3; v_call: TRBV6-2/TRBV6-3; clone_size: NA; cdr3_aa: CASSYPPRGYTDTQYF
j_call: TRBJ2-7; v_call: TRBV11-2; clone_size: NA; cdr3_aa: CASSLGGIQYEQYF
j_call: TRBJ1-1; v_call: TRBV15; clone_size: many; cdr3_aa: CATSRVYTEAFF
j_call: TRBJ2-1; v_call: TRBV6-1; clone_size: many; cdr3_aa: CASKAGASVSYNEQFF
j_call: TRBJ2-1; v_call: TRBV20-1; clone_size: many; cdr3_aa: CSARPGFGAHEQFF
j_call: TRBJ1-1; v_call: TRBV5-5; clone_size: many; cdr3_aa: CASSLEVSVNTEAFF
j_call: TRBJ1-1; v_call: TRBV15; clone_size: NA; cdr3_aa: CATSRGVRLLVPEAFF
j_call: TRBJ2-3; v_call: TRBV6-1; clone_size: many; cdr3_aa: CASRGLAGSTDTQYF
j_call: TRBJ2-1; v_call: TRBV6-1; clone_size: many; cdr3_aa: CASSPPVGQGGYNEQFF
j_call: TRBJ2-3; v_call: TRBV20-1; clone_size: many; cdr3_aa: CSARVRLAVTDTQYF
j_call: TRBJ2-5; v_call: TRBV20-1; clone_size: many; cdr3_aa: CSAAGEQETQYF
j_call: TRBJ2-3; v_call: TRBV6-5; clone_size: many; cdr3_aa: CASSLGLAVTDTQYF
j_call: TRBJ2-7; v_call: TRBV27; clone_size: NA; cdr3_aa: CASSSRASYEQYF
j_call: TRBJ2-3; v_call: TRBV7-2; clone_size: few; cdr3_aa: CASSSHRGSLGTDTQYF
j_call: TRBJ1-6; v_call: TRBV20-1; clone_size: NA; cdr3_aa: CSANPSRSYNSPLHF
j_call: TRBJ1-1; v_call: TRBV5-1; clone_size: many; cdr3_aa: CASYSGLRNTEAFF
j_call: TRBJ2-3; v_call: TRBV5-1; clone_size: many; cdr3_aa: CASSPDHGTQYF
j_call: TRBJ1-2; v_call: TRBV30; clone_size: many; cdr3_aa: CAWSVGGAYGYTF
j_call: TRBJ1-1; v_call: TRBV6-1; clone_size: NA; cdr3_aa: CASRTGGGDTEAFF
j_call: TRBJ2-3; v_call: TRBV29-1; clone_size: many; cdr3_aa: CSVAGVGTTTDTQYF
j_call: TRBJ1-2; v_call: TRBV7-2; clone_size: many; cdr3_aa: CASSPGGRYGYTF
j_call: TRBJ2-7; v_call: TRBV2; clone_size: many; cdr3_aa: CASTPFTAYEQYF